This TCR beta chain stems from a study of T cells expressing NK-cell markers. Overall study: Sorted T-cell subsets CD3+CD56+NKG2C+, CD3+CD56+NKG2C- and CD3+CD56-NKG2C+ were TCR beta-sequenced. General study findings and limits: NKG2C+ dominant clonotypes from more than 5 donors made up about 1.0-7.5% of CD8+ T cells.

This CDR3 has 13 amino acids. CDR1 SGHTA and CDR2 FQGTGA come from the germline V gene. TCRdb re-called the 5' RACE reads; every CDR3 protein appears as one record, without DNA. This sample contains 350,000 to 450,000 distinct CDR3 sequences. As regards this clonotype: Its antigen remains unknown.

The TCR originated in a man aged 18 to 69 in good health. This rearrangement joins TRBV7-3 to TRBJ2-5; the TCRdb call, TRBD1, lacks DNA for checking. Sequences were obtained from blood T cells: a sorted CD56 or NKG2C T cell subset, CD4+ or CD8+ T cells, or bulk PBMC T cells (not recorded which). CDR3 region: CASSSDRGETQYF.